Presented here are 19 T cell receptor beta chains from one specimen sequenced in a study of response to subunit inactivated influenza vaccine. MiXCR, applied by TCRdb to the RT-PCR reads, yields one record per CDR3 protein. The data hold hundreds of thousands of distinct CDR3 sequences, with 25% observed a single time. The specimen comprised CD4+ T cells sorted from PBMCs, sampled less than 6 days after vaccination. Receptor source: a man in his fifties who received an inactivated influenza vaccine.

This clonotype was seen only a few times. The CDR3 region is CASSLGRFGEQYF. As DNA, the CDR3 is TGTGCCAGCAGTCTGGGACGCTTTGGCGAGCAGTACTTC. The genes are TRBV12-3 or TRBV12-4 and TRBJ2-7; D is tentatively TRBD1 or TRBD2 (5 bases each). Trimming pared 5 bases from V and 6 bases from J, leaving 14 bases between. The CDR3 loop spans 13 amino acids.

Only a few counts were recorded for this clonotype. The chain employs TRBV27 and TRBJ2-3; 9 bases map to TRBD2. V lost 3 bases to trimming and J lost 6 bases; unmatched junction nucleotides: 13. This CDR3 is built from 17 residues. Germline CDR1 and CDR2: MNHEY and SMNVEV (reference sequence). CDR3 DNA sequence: TGTGCCAGCAGTTTCTTGAAACTAGCGGGTGACCGGGATACGCAGTATTTT. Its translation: CASSFLKLAGDRDTQYF.

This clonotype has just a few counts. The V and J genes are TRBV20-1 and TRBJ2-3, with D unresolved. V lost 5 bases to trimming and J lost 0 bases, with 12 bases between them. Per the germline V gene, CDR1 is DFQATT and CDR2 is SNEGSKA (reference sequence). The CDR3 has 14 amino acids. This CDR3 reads CSAPNPASTDTQYF. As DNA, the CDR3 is TGCAGTGCTCCGAACCCCGCTAGCACAGATACGCAGTATTTT.

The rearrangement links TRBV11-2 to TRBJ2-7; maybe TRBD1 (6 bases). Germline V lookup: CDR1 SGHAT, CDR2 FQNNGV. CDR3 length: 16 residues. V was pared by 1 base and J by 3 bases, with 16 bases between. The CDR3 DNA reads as TGTGCCAGCAGCTTAGGCTACACAGGGTTGTTCTACGAGCAGTACTTC. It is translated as CASSLGYTGLFYEQYF.

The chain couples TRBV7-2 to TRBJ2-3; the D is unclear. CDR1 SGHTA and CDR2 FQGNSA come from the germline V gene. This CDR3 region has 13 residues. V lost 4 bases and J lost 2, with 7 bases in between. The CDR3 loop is CASSSDFTDTQYF. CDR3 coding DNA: TGTGCCAGCAGCTCAGATTTCACAGATACGCAGTATTTT.

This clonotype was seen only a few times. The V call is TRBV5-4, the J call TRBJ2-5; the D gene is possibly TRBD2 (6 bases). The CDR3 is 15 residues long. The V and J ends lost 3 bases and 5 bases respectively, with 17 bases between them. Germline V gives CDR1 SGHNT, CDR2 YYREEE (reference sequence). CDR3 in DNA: TGTGCCAGCAGCTCCGACCCTGGGGGGAGCGAGACCCAGTACTTC. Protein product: CASSSDPGGSETQYF.

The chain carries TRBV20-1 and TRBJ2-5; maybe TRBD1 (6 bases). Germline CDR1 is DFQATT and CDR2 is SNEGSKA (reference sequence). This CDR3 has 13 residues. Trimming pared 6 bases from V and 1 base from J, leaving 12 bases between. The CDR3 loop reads CSAYDRFQETQYF. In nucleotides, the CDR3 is TGCAGTGCGTATGACAGGTTCCAAGAGACCCAGTACTTC.

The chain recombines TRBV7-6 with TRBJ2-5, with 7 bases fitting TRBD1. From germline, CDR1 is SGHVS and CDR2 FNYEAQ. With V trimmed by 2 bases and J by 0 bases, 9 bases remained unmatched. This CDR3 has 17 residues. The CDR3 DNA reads TGTGCCAGCAGCTTAAGGCTGGGGACAGACTACCAAGAGACCCAGTACTTC. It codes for CASSLRLGTDYQETQYF.

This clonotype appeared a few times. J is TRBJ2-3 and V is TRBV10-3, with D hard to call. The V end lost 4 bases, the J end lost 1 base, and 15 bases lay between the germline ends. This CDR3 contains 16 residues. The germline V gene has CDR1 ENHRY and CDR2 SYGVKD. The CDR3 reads CAISATTGAGTDTQYF. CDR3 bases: TGTGCCATCAGTGCTACGACGGGCGCCGGCACAGATACGCAGTATTTT.

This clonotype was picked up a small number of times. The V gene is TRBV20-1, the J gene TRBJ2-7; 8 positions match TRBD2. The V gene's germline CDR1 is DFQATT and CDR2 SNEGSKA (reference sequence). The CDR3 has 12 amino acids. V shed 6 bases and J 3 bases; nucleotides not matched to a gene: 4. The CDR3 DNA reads TGCAGTGCCAGCGGGAGTAGCTACGAGCAGTACTTC. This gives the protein CSASGSSYEQYF.

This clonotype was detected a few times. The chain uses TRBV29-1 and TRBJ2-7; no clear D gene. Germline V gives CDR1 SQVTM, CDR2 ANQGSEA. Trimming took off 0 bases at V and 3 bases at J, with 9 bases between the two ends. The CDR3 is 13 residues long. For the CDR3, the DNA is TGCAGCGTTGAAGATCGGCAGAGCTACGAGCAGTACTTC. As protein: CSVEDRQSYEQYF.

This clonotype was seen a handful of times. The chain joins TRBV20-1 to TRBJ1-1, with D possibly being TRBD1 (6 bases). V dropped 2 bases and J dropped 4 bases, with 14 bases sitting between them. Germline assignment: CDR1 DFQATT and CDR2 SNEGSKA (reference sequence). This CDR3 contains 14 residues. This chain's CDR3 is CSARRQVRATEAFF. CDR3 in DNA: TGCAGTGCTAGAAGACAGGTACGGGCCACTGAAGCTTTCTTT.

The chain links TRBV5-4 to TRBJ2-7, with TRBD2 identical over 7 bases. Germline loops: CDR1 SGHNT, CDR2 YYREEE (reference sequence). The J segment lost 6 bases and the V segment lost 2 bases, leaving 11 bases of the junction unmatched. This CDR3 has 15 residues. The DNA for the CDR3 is TGTGCCAGCAGCTTCGGGGGAGGGCCAAATGGCGAGCAGTACTTC. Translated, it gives CASSFGGGPNGEQYF.

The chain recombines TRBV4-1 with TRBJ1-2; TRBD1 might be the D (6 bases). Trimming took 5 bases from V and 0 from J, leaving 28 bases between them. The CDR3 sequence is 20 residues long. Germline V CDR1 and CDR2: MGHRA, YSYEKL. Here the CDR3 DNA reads TGCGCCAGCAGCTTCAACCTCCTTCACTCGGGACAATCCTCTAACTATGGCTACACCTTC. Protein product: CASSFNLLHSGQSSNYGYTF.

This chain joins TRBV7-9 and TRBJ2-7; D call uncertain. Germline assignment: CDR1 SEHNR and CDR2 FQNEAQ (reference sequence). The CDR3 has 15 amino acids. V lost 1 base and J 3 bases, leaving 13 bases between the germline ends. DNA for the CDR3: TGTGCCAGCAGCTTAGAAGGGTCCGTGGGCTACGAGCAGTACTTC. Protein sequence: CASSLEGSVGYEQYF. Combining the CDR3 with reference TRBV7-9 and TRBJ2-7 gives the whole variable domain DTGVSQNPRHKITKRGQNVTFRCDPISEHNRLYWYRQTLGQGPEFLTYFQNEAQLEKSRLLSDRFSAERPKGSFSTLEIQRTEQGDSAMYLCASSLEGSVGYEQYFGPGTRLTVT.

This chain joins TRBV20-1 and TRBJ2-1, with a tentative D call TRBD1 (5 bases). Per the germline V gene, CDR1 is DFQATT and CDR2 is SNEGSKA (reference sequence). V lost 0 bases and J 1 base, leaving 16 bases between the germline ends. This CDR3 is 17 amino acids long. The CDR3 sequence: CSARDRLSGKSYNEQFF. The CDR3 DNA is TGCAGTGCTAGAGATCGTTTATCAGGGAAGTCCTACAATGAGCAGTTCTTC.

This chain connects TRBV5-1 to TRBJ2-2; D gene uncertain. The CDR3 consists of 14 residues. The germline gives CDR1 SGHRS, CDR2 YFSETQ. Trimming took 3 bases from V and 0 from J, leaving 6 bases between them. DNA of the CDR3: TGCGCCAGCAGCTGGGTAACGAACACCGGGGAGCTGTTTTTT. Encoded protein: CASSWVTNTGELFF.

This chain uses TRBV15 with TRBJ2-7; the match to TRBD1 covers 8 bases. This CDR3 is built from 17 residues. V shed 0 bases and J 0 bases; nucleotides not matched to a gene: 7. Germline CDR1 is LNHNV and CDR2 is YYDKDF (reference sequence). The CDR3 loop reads CATSRDLRTGSSYEQYF. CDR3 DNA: TGTGCCACCAGCAGAGATCTTAGGACAGGGAGCTCCTACGAGCAGTACTTC. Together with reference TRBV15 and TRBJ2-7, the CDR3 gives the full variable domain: DAMVIQNPRYQVTQFGKPVTLSCSQTLNHNVMYWYQQKSSQAPKLLFHYYDKDFNNEADTPDNFQSRRPNTSFCFLDIRSPGLGDTAMYLCATSRDLRTGSSYEQYFGPGTRLTVT.

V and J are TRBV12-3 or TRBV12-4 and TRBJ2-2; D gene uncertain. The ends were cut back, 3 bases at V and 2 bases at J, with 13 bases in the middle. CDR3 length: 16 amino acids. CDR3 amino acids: CASSLPHRLNTGELFF. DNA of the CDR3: TGTGCCAGCAGTTTGCCCCACCGATTAAACACCGGGGAGCTGTTTTTT.